Below are 7 T cell receptor beta chains sequenced from a single sample in a study of T cell repertoires in cytomegalovirus infection. TCRdb independently ran MiXCR on the reads; one entry per CDR3 protein. The profile covers about half a million distinct CDR3 sequences, with roughly 42% appearing a single time and 43% taken by the ten largest. What these receptors recognize is not known. This specimen was cultured PBMCs, taken from culture after CMV antigen stimulation. The receptors here all came from a human donor in good health (CMV status not recorded). Some clones in this sample may be carry-over from other donors' samples.

The rearrangement uses TRBV7-2 and TRBJ2-3; the D call may be TRBD1 or TRBD2 (7 bases each). Trimming removed 5 bases from V and 3 bases from J, with 18 bases in between. The CDR3 sequence is 16 residues long. CDR1 is SGHTA, CDR2 FQGNSA, per germline. The CDR3 protein is CASSQRQGGGTDTQYF. The CDR3, as DNA: TGTGCCAGCAGCCAGAGACAGGGAGGGGGGACAGATACGCAGTATTTT. Using reference TRBV7-2 and TRBJ2-3 for the parts outside the CDR3, the full variable domain is GAGVSQSPSNKVTEKGKDVELRCDPISGHTALYWYRQSLGQGLEFLIYFQGNSAPDKSGLPSDRFSAERTGGSVSTLTIQRTQQEDSAVYLCASSQRQGGGTDTQYFGPGTRLTVL.

This clonotype was counted many times. This sequence joins TRBV7-2 and TRBJ1-2; D gene unclear. Trimming left V 5 bases short and J 6 bases short, with 16 bases between. CDR1 and CDR2 from the germline V gene are SGHTA and FQGNSA. This CDR3 comprises 14 residues. CDR3 loop: CASSPLGSLDGYTF. Written as DNA, the CDR3 is TGTGCCAGCAGCCCCCTTGGCAGCCTCGATGGCTACACCTTC.

This clonotype showed up just a few times. V usage is TRBV7-2 and J usage is TRBJ2-1; 11 bases are shared with TRBD1. This CDR3 region has 16 residues. Trimming took 4 bases from V and 1 from J; bases not matched to a gene: 3. Germline CDR1 SGHTA, CDR2 FQGNSA. The CDR3 reads CASSSRDRGSYNEQFF. The CDR3 nucleotides are TGTGCCAGCAGCTCCCGGGACAGGGGGTCCTACAATGAGCAGTTCTTC.

The V gene is TRBV6-2 or TRBV6-3, the J gene TRBJ2-7; D is perhaps TRBD1 (6 bases). V lost 6 bases and J lost 0, with 12 bases in between. The CDR3 has 14 amino acids. Germline CDR1 reads MNHEY; CDR2 reads SVGEGT. This CDR3 is CASSSRDNSYEQYF. The CDR3 coding sequence is TGTGCCAGCAGCTCCCGGGACAACTCCTACGAGCAGTACTTC.

The rearrangement uses TRBV24-1 and TRBJ2-1, with 8 bases aligning to TRBD1. The CDR3 is 15 residues long. Germline-derived CDR1 and CDR2 are KGHDR and SFDVKD. Germline trimming cut 0 bases from V and 4 bases from J; bases unmatched to any gene: 1. The CDR3, as DNA: TGTGCCACCAGTGATTTGCGGGACAGGTACAATGAGCAGTTCTTC. As protein: CATSDLRDRYNEQFF.

The rearrangement uses TRBV19 and TRBJ2-2; possible D gene TRBD1, 6 bases. This CDR3 is built from 15 residues. V was trimmed by 7 bases and J by 3 bases, leaving 15 bases between them. In germline, CDR1 is LNHDA, CDR2 SQIVND (reference sequence). CDR3 protein: CASKNWTVHTGELFF. CDR3 nucleotide sequence: TGTGCCAGTAAGAATTGGACAGTTCACACCGGGGAGCTGTTTTTT.

J is TRBJ2-7 and V is TRBV15, with D possibly matching TRBD1 (5 bases). V gave up 0 bases and J gave up 7 bases, with 16 bases separating them. The CDR3 sequence is 15 residues long. Looked up from germline, CDR1 is LNHNV and CDR2 is YYDKDF (reference sequence). The CDR3 DNA follows: TGTGCCACCAGCAGAGATTTGGCTCACCAGGGTGAGCAGTACTTC. Its translation is CATSRDLAHQGEQYF.